A selection of T cell receptor beta chains follows, all from one sample in a study of T cells in Graves' hyperthyroidism and ophthalmopathy. Each CDR3 protein is one row after TCRdb ran MiXCR on the multiplex PCR reads. The sample carries some 560,000 distinct CDR3 sequences, around a sixth recorded once. The sequenced sample consisted of blood. The receptor source for this set is a woman aged 25 to 39 with Graves' hyperthyroidism. Both conserved end residues are part of each CDR3. Each record gives: V gene, clone size, D gene, J gene, CDR3 DNA, CDR3 protein. D genes are given only for firm matches. Clone size, where shown, is once, few, many, or a class for clones that have expanded.

TRBV16,few,NA,TRBJ1-2,TGTGCCAGCAGCCGGGCAATACAGATCCCAGTTGGCTACACCTTC,CASSRAIQIPVGYTF
TRBV7-3,many,NA,TRBJ2-7,TGTGCCAGCAGCTTAATGGGGGGCGAGCAGTACTTC,CASSLMGGEQYF
TRBV3-1,many,NA,TRBJ1-2,TGTGCCAGCAGCCCTAAGACCCTTGGAAGCTACACCTTC,CASSPKTLGSYTF
TRBV19,few,TRBD1,TRBJ2-2,TGTGCCAGTAGTATTCGAGGGACAGTGACGAACACCGGGGAGCTGTTTTTT,CASSIRGTVTNTGELFF
TRBV6-1,few,NA,TRBJ2-3,TGTGCCAGCAGGCGAACAGGGAAGCCAGATACGCAGTATTTT,CASRRTGKPDTQYF
TRBV20-1,NA,NA,TRBJ2-6,TGCAGTGCTCAAGGCGGGGACTCTGGGGCCAACGTCCTGACTTTC,CSAQGGDSGANVLTF
TRBV12-3/TRBV12-4,many,NA,TRBJ2-3,TGTGCCAGCAGTCCCCCTAGCCTTCGCACAGATACGCAGTATTTT,CASSPPSLRTDTQYF
TRBV11-1,many,NA,TRBJ2-1,TGTGCCAGCAGCTTAATAGGGAATGGGCAGTTCTTC,CASSLIGNGQFF
TRBV11-2,many,NA,TRBJ2-1,TGTGCCAGCAGCTTCACCAAGGGGGTCTACAATGAGCAGTTCTTC,CASSFTKGVYNEQFF
TRBV20-1,NA,NA,TRBJ1-1,TGCAGTGCTAGAATTGCGGGGGGGCAGGGTGAAGCTTTCTTT,CSARIAGGQGEAFF
TRBV29-1,NA,NA,TRBJ2-3,TGCAGCGTTGAACGCTCAGGGGCGGCGACAGATACGCAGTATTTT,CSVERSGAATDTQYF
TRBV3-1,many,NA,TRBJ1-5,TGTGCCAGCAGCCCCTTAGACAGGACCAATCAGCCCCAGCATTTT,CASSPLDRTNQPQHF
TRBV11-2,NA,NA,TRBJ1-2,TGTGCCAGCAGCCCCGGGGGCAGTTCGTACTATGGCTACACCTTC,CASSPGGSSYYGYTF
TRBV27,NA,NA,TRBJ1-5,TGTGCCAGCAGTTTTAGGACCAGCAATCAGCCCCAGCATTTT,CASSFRTSNQPQHF
TRBV6-1,few,NA,TRBJ2-6,TGTGCCAGCAGGACCCCTTTCCGCTCTGGGGCCAACGTCCTGACTTTC,CASRTPFRSGANVLTF
TRBV20-1,many,TRBD2,TRBJ2-1,TGCAGTGCTAGAGATCTAGCGGACTCCTACAATGAGCAGTTCTTC,CSARDLADSYNEQFF
TRBV24-1,NA,NA,TRBJ1-5,TGTGCCACCAGTGACGACAGCGTCGGGGCCCAGCATTTT,CATSDDSVGAQHF
TRBV7-3,many,TRBD1,TRBJ2-7,TGTGCCAGCAGCTTAACTGGGACAGGGGGGGACGAGCAGTACTTC,CASSLTGTGGDEQYF
TRBV5-1,NA,TRBD2,TRBJ2-3,TGCGCCAGCAGCTTGGCTCGCAGGGAAAAAGGTAGCGGGAGCACAGATACGCAGTATTTT,CASSLARREKGSGSTDTQYF
TRBV9,NA,NA,TRBJ2-1,TGTGCCAGCAGCGTAGGCTTTGAAACAGAGAGCTCCTACGAGCAGTTCTTC,CASSVGFETESSYEQFF
TRBV7-2,many,NA,TRBJ1-6,TGTGCCAGCAGCTTAGGCCCCAAGGGGTCTCATTCACCCCTCCACTTT,CASSLGPKGSHSPLHF
TRBV7-9,few,TRBD1,TRBJ2-7,TGTGCCAGCAGCTCAGACAGGGGGCTATCTATCTACGAGCAGTACTTC,CASSSDRGLSIYEQYF
TRBV4-1,NA,NA,TRBJ2-7,TGCGCCAGCAGCCAAGCCGGGGGCTCCTACGAGCAGTACTTC,CASSQAGGSYEQYF
TRBV18,many,TRBD1,TRBJ2-1,TGTGCCAGCTCAAGACAGGGACAGGGGATTGATGAGCAGTTCTTC,CASSRQGQGIDEQFF
TRBV30,many,NA,TRBJ1-5,TGTGCCTGGAGTGTTCCCGTTGATAATCAGCCCCAGCATTTT,CAWSVPVDNQPQHF
TRBV20-1,NA,TRBD2,TRBJ2-3,TGCGGTGCTAGAGATTCGCAAACTAGCGGGAGTCCAGATACGCAGTATTTT,CGARDSQTSGSPDTQYF
TRBV12-3/TRBV12-4,many,NA,TRBJ2-3,TGTGCCAGCAGTTTATCCCCAGCGGGCCAGTATTTT,CASSLSPAGQYF
TRBV28,few,NA,TRBJ1-1,TGTGCCAGCACCCCCTCCGACAGGAACACTGAAGCTTTCTTT,CASTPSDRNTEAFF
TRBV6-1,many,NA,TRBJ2-7,TGTGCCAGCGGGAGGGTACAGGGGAACTACGAGCAGTACTTC,CASGRVQGNYEQYF
TRBV2,many,NA,TRBJ1-5,TGTGCCAGCAGCACTACGGCGGGTTGGAATCAGCCCCAGCATTTT,CASSTTAGWNQPQHF
TRBV20-1,many,TRBD2,TRBJ2-1,TGCAGTGCTAGAGTAGTAGCGGGAGGGGATGAGCAGTTCTTC,CSARVVAGGDEQFF
TRBV28,few,NA,TRBJ1-2,TGTGCCATCACGAGGGACATCATGTATGGCTACACCTTC,CAITRDIMYGYTF
TRBV20-1,few,TRBD1,TRBJ1-1,TGCAGTGCTAGCCGGGACAGGGAAGAAGCTTTCTTT,CSASRDREEAFF
TRBV4-1,few,TRBD2,TRBJ2-7,TGCGCCAGCAGCCAAGCGGGGGGGCTAGCGGGAGACTACGAGCAGTACTTC,CASSQAGGLAGDYEQYF
TRBV6-1,many,NA,TRBJ1-5,TGTGCCAGCAGTAACCGGGACACCAAATTCTATCAGCCCCAGCATTTT,CASSNRDTKFYQPQHF
TRBV28,many,TRBD1,TRBJ1-2,TGTGCCAGCAGCGGGACAGCAAGTCGTGGCTACACCTTC,CASSGTASRGYTF
TRBV3-1,NA,TRBD1,TRBJ2-1,TGTGCCAGCAGCCAAGATCTGGGGACAGAATACAATGAGCAGTTCTTC,CASSQDLGTEYNEQFF
TRBV25-1,once,NA,TRBJ2-1,TGTGCCTCCAGCGGACCCCAGGGGCTCAATGAGCAGTTCTTC,CASSGPQGLNEQFF
TRBV20-1,many,NA,TRBJ2-1,TGCAGTGACAAGGGGAGCTCCTACAATGAGCAGTTCTTC,CSDKGSSYNEQFF
TRBV27,many,NA,TRBJ2-2,TGTGCCAGCAGTTTCCGACCCCAAAACACCGGGGAGCTGTTTTTT,CASSFRPQNTGELFF
TRBV20-1,NA,NA,TRBJ2-7,TGCAGTGCTAGCCAGTCGGAGGAGCCGTACTTC,CSASQSEEPYF
TRBV24-1,few,TRBD2,TRBJ2-3,TGTGCCACCAGTTCGGGGGGGTCAGATACGCAGTATTTT,CATSSGGSDTQYF
TRBV2,once,NA,TRBJ2-7,TGTGCCAGCAGTGAGGGTACGGACTTCTCCTACGAGCAGTACTTC,CASSEGTDFSYEQYF
TRBV24-1,few,NA,TRBJ2-1,TGTGCCACCAGTGATTTGGGCAGCTACAATGAGCAGTTCTTC,CATSDLGSYNEQFF
TRBV6-2/TRBV6-3,few,TRBD1,TRBJ1-5,TGTGCCAGCAGTGATCCACAGGGGTATCAGCCCCAGCATTTT,CASSDPQGYQPQHF
TRBV3-1,NA,NA,TRBJ2-5,TGTGCCAGCAGTCCACCCCCGTGGGAGACCCAGTACTTC,CASSPPPWETQYF
TRBV28,many,NA,TRBJ2-5,TGTGCCAGCAGGGCCCCGACCCAAGAGACCCAGTACTTC,CASRAPTQETQYF
TRBV7-9,few,TRBD1,TRBJ2-2,TGTGCCAGCAGCTTCCCAAGGGACAGGGGTACCACCGGGGAGCTGTTTTTT,CASSFPRDRGTTGELFF
TRBV25-1,few,TRBD2,TRBJ2-3,TGTGCCAGCAGTGGATACCTAGCGGGAGGAACAGATACGCAGTATTTT,CASSGYLAGGTDTQYF
TRBV12-3/TRBV12-4,many,NA,TRBJ2-1,TGTGCCAGCAGTTATGGGGGCCGGGATGGATCCTACAATGAGCAGTTCTTC,CASSYGGRDGSYNEQFF
TRBV7-7,NA,TRBD1,TRBJ2-1,TGTGCTACTTCATCCGGGACAGGGTTCAATGAGCAGTTCTTC,CATSSGTGFNEQFF